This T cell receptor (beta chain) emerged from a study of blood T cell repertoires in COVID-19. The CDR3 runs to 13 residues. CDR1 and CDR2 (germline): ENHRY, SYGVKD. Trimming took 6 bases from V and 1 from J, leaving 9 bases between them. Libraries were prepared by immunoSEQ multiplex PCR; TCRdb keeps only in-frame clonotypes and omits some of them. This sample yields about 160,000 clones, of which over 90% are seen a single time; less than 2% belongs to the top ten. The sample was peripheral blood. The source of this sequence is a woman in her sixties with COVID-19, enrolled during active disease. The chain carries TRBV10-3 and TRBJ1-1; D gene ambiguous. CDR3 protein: CAIRGGSNTEAFF. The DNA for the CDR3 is TGTGCCATCAGGGGAGGGTCGAACACTGAAGCTTTCTTT.